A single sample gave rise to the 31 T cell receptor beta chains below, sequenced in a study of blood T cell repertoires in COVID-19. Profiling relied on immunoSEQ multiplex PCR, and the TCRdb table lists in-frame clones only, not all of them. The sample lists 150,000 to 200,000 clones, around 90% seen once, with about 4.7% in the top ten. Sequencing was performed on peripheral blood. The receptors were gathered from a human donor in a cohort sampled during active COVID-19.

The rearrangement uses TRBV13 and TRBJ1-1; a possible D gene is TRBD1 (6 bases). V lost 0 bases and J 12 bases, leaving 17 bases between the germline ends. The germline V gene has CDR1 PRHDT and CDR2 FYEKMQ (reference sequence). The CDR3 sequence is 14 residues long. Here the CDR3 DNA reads TGTGCCAGCAGCTTAGGAGGAATGAACAGGGAGTCTTTCTTT. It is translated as CASSLGGMNRESFF.

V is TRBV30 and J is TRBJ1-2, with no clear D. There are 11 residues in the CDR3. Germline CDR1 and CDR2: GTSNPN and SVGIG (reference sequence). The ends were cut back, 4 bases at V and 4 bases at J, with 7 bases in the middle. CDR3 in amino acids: CAWKAGYGYTF. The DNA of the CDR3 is TGTGCCTGGAAAGCAGGCTATGGCTACACCTTC.

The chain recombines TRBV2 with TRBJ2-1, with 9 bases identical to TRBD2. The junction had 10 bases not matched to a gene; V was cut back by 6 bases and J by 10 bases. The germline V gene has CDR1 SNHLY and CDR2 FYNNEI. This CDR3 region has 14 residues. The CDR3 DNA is TGTGCCAGCAGGGGGGCTAGCGGGAAAGGGGAGCAGTTCTTC. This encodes CASRGASGKGEQFF.

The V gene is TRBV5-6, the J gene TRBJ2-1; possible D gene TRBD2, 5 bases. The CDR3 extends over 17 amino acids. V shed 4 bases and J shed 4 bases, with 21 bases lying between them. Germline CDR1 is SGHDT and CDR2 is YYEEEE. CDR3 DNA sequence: TGTGCCAGCAGCCTCCTTCGTCGGTGGCTAGCTTACAATGAGCAGTTCTTC. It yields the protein CASSLLRRWLAYNEQFF.

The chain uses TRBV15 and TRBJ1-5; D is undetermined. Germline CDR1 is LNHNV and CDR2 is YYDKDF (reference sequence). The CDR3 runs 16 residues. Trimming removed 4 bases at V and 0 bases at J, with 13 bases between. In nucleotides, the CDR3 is TGTGCCACCAGCATCTCGTACGGGAATAGCAATCAGCCCCAGCATTTT. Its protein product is CATSISYGNSNQPQHF. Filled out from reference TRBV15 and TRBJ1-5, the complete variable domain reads DAMVIQNPRYQVTQFGKPVTLSCSQTLNHNVMYWYQQKSSQAPKLLFHYYDKDFNNEADTPDNFQSRRPNTSFCFLDIRSPGLGDTAMYLCATSISYGNSNQPQHFGDGTRLSIL.

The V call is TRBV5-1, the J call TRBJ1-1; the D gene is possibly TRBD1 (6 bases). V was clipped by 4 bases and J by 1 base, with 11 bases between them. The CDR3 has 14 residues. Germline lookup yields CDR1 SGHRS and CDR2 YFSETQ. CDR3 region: CASSPARGNTEAFF. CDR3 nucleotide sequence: TGCGCCAGCAGCCCTGCCAGGGGGAACACTGAAGCTTTCTTT.

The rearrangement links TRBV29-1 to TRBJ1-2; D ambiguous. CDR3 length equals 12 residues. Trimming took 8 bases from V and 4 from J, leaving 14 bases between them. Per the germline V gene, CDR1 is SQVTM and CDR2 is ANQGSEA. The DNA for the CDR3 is TGCAGCCACAGTAAAACCGGCTATGGCTACACCTTC. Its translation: CSHSKTGYGYTF.

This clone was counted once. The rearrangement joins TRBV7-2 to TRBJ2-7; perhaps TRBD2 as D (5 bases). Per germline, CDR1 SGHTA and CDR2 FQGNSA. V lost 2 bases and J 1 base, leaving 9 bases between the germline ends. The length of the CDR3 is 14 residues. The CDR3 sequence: CASSLIGVSYEQYF. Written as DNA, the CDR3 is TGTGCCAGCAGCTTAATCGGGGTTTCCTACGAGCAGTACTTC.

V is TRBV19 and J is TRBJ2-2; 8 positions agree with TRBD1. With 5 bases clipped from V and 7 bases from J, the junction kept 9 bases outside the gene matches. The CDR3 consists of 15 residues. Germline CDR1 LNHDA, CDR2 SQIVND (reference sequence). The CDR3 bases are TGTGCCAGTAGTTTCGGACAGGGTATCGGCGGGGAGCTGTTTTTT. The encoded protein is CASSFGQGIGGELFF.

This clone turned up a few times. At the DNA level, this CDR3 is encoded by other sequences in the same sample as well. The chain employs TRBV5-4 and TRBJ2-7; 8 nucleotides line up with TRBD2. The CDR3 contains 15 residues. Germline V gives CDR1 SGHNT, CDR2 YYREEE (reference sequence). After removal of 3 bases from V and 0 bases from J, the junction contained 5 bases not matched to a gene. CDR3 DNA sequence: TGTGCCAGCAGCTGGGGGAGCGGGAGCTCCTACGAGCAGTACTTC. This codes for CASSWGSGSSYEQYF.

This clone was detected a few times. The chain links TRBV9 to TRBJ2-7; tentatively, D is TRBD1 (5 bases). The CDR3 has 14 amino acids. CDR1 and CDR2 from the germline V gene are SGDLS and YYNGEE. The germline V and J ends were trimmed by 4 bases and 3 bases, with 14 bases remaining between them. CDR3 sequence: CASSPAMQGYEQYF. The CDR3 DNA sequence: TGTGCCAGCAGCCCCGCGATGCAGGGCTACGAGCAGTACTTC.

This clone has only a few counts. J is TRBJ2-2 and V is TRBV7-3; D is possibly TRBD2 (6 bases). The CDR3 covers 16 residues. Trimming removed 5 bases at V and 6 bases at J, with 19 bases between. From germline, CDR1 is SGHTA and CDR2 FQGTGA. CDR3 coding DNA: TGTGCCAGCAGCGCATCGGCGGGGTCCTACCCCGGGGAGCTGTTTTTT. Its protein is CASSASAGSYPGELFF. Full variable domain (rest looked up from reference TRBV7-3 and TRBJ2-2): GAGVSQTPSNKVTEKGKYVELRCDPISGHTALYWYRQSLGQGPEFLIYFQGTGAADDSGLPNDRFFAVRPEGSVSTLKIQRTERGDSAVYLCASSASAGSYPGELFFGEGSRLTVL.

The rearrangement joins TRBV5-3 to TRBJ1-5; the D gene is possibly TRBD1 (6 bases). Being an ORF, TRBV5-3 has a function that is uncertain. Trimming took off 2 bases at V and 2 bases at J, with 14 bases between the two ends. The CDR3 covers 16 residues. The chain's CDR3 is CARSLRDNPCNQPQHF. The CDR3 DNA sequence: TGTGCCAGAAGCTTACGGGACAACCCTTGCAATCAGCCCCAGCATTTT.

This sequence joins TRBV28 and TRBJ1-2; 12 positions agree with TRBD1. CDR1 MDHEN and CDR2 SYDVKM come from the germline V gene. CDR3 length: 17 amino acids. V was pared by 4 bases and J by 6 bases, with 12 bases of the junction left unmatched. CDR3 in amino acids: CASSSPGQGANVDGYTF. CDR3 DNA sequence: TGTGCCAGCAGTTCCCCGGGACAGGGGGCAAATGTTGATGGCTACACCTTC.

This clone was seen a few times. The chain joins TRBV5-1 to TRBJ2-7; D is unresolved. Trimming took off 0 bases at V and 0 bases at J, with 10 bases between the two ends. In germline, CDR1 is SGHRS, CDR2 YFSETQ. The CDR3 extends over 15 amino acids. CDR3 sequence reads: CASSLGATVSYEQYF. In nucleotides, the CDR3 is TGCGCCAGCAGCTTGGGGGCCACAGTCTCCTACGAGCAGTACTTC.

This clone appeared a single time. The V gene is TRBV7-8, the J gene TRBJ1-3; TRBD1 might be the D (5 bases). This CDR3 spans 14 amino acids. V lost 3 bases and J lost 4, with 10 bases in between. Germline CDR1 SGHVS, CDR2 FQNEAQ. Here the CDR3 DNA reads TGTGCCAGCAGCTTGGCAGGGTGGGGAAACACCATATATTTT. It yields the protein CASSLAGWGNTIYF.

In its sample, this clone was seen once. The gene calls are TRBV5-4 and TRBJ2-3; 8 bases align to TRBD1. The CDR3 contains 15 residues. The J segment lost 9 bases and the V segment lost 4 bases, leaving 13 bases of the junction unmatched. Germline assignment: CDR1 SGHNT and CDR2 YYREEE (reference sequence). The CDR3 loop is CASSQGQERVRTQYF. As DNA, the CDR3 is TGTGCCAGCAGCCAGGGACAGGAGAGGGTCCGGACGCAGTATTTT.

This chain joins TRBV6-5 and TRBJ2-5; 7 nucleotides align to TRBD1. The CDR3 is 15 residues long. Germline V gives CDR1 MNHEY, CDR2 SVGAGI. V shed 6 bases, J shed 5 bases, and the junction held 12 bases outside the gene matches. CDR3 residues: CASRQRTGYWETQYF. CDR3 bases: TGTGCCAGCAGACAGCGGACAGGTTATTGGGAGACCCAGTACTTC.

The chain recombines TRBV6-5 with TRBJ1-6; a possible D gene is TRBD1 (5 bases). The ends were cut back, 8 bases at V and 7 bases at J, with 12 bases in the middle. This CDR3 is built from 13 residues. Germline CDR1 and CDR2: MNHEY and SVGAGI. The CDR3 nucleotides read TGTGCCAGCCGGGACGGACTAAATTCACCCCTCCACTTT. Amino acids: CASRDGLNSPLHF.

The CDR3 nucleotides are TGTGCCAGCACCCCTCAGGGGCAGAACACTGAAGCTTTCTTT. Translation gives CASTPQGQNTEAFF. The chain employs TRBV28 and TRBJ1-1; D might be TRBD1 (6 bases). This CDR3 comprises 14 residues. V was cut by 7 bases and J by 1 base, with 13 bases left in between. Per the germline V gene, CDR1 is MDHEN and CDR2 is SYDVKM. Full variable domain (rest looked up from reference TRBV28 and TRBJ1-1): DVKVTQSSRYLVKRTGEKVFLECVQDMDHENMFWYRQDPGLGLRLIYFSYDVKMKEKGDIPEGYSVSREKKERFSLILESASTNQTSMYLCASTPQGQNTEAFFGQGTRLTVV.

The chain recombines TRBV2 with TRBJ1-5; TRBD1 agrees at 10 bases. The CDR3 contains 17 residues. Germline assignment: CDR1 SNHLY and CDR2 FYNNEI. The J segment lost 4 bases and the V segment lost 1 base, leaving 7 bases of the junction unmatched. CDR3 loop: CASSEGGTGVWNQPQHF. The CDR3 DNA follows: TGTGCCAGCAGTGAAGGGGGGACAGGGGTATGGAATCAGCCCCAGCATTTT.

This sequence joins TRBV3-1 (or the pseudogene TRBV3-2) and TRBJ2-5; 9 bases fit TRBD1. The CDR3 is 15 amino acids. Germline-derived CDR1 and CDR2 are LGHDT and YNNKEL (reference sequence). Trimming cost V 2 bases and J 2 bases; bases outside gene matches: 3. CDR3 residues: CASSQTDRGQETQYF. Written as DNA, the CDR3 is TGTGCCAGCAGCCAAACAGACAGGGGGCAAGAGACCCAGTACTTC.

The CDR3 spells CASSGGQTYEQYF. The CDR3 DNA is TGTGCCAGCTCCGGGGGTCAGACCTACGAGCAGTACTTC. The rearrangement links TRBV6-5 to TRBJ2-7, with D maybe TRBD2 (6 bases). Per the germline V gene, CDR1 is MNHEY and CDR2 is SVGAGI. This CDR3 contains 13 residues. V was trimmed by 8 bases and J by 2 bases, leaving 13 bases between them.

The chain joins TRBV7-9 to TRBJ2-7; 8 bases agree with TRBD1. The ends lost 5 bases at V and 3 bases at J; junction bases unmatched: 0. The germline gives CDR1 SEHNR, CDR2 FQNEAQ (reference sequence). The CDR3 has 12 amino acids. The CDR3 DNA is TGTGCCAGCAGCACAGGGGGCTACGAGCAGTACTTC. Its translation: CASSTGGYEQYF.

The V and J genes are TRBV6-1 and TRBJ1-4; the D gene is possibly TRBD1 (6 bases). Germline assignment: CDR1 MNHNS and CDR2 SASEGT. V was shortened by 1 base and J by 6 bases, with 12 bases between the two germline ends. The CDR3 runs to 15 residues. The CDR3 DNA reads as TGTGCCAGCAGTGAAGACCCCGCAGGGGATGAAAAACTGTTTTTT. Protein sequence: CASSEDPAGDEKLFF.

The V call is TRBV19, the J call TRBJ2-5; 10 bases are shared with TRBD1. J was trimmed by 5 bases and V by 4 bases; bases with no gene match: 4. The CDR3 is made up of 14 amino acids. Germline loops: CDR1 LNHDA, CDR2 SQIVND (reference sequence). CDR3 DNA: TGTGCCAGTAGTACCCAGGACAGGGGGGAGACCCAGTACTTC. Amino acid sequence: CASSTQDRGETQYF.

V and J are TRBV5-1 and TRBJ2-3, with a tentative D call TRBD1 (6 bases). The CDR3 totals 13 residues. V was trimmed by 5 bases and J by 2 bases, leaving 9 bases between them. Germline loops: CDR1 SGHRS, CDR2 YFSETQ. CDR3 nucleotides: TGCGCCAGCAGACAGGGTCCCACAGATACGCAGTATTTT. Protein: CASRQGPTDTQYF. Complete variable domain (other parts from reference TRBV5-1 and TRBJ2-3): KAGVTQTPRYLIKTRGQQVTLSCSPISGHRSVSWYQQTPGQGLQFLFEYFSETQRNKGNFPGRFSGRQFSNSRSEMNVSTLELGDSALYLCASRQGPTDTQYFGPGTRLTVL.

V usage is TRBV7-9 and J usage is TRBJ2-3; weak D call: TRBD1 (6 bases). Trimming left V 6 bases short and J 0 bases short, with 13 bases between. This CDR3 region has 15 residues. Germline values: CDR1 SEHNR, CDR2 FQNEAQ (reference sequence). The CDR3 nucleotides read TGTGCCAGCAGACCCGGGACATTGAGCACAGATACGCAGTATTTT. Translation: CASRPGTLSTDTQYF.

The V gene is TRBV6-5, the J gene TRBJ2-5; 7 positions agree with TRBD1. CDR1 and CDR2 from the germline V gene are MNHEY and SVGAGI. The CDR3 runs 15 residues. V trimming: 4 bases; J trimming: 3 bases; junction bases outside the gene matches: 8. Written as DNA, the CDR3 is TGTGCCAGCAGTTCCGTGGGACAGTTAAAAGAGACCCAGTACTTC. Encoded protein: CASSSVGQLKETQYF.

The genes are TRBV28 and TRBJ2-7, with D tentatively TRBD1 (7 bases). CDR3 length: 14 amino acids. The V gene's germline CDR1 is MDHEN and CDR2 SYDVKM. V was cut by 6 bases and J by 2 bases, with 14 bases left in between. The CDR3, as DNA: TGTGCCAGCAGGGGCGGGACAGAGACCTACGAGCAGTACTTC. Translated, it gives CASRGGTETYEQYF.

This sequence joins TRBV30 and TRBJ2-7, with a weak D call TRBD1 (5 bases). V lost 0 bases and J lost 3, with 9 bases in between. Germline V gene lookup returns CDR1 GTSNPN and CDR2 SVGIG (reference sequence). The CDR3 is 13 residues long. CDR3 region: CAWSVDQGYEQYF. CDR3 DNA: TGTGCCTGGAGTGTGGATCAGGGCTACGAGCAGTACTTC.